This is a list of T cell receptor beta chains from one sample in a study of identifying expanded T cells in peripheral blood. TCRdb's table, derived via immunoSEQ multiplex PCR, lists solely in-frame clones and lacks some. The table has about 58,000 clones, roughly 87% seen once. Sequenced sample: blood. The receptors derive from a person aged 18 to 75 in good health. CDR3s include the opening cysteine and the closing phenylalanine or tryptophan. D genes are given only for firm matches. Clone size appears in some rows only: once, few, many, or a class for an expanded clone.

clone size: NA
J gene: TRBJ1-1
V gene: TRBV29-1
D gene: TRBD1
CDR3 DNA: TGCAGCGTTGAAGTCTCAGGGGGGAAGGATTTCTTT
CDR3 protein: CSVEVSGGKDFF

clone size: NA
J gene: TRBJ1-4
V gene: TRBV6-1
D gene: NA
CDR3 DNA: TGTGCCAGCAGTGACCCCCCCCAGGGAAAACTGTTTTTT
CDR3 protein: CASSDPPQGKLFF

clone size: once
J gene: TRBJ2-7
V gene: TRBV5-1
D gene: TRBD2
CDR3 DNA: TGCGCCAGCAGCTTGGAACCAGCGGGGGGTACCGAGCAGTACTTC
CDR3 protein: CASSLEPAGGTEQYF

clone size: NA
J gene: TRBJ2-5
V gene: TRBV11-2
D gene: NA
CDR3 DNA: TGTGCCAGCAGCTTAGGGCAGATCCAAGAGACCCAGTACTTC
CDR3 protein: CASSLGQIQETQYF

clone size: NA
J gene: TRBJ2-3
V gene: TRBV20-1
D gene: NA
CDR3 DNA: TGCAGTGCCCGTCCGGAGGATACGCAGTATTTT
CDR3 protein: CSARPEDTQYF

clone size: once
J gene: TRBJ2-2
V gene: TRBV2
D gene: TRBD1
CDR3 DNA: TGTGCCAGCAGGCCGACAGGGGGAGGTGCCGGGGAGCTGTTTTTT
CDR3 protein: CASRPTGGGAGELFF

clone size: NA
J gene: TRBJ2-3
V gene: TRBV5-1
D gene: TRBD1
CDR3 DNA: TGCGCCAGCAGCTTGGTGGACAGGGACACAGATACGCAGTATTTT
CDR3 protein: CASSLVDRDTDTQYF

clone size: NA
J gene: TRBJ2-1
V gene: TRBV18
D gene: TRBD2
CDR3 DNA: TGTGCCAGCTCACCTAGGACTAGCTCCTACAATGAGCAGTTCTTC
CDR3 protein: CASSPRTSSYNEQFF

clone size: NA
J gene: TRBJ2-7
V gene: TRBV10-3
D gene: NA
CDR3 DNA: TGTGCCGTTTCCAAGGGACTCCTCTCCTACGAGCAGTACTTC
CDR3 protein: CAVSKGLLSYEQYF

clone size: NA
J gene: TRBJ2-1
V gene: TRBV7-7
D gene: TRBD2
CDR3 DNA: TGTGCTAGCAGCTTAGAGGCGGGGGGGCCGTGGTTCTTC
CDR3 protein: CASSLEAGGPWFF

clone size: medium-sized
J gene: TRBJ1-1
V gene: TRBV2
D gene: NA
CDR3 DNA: TGTGCCAGCAGCGTTGACAGGACCAACACTGAAGCTTTCTTT
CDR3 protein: CASSVDRTNTEAFF

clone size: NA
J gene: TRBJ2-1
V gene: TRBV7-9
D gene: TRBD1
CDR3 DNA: TGTGCCAGCAGCTTAAGACAGGGCGAGCAGTTCTTC
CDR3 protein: CASSLRQGEQFF

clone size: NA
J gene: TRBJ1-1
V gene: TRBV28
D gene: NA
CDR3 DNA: TGTGCCAGCCTCCGCAGGGTCAACACTGAAGCTTTCTTT
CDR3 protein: CASLRRVNTEAFF

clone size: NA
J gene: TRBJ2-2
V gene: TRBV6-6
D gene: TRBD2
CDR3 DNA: TGTGCCAGCAGTTGGGTAGCGGGAAACACCGGGGAGCTGTTTTTT
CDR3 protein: CASSWVAGNTGELFF

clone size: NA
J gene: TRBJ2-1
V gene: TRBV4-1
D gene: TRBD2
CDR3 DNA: TGCGCCAGCAGCCAATTTTCAGGTCAGCGGGGGGCGAGGGGTGAGCAGTTCTTC
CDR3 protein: CASSQFSGQRGARGEQFF

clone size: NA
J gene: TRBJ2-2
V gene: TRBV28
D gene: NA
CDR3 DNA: TGTGCCAGCATAGGGACAATTATTAACACCGGGGAGCTGTTTTTT
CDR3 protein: CASIGTIINTGELFF

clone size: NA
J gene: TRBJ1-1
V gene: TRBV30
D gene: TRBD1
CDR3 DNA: TGTGCCTGGTGCCGGGACAGGGGGACTGAAGCTTTCTTT
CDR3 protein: CAWCRDRGTEAFF

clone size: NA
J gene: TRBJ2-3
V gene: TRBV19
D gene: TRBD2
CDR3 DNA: TGTGCCAGTGGCCCGGGACTAGCGGGAGGAAGTGGGGCAGATACGCAGTATTTT
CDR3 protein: CASGPGLAGGSGADTQYF

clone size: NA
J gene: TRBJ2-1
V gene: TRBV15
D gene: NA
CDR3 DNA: TGTGCCACCAGCAGAGCGCTTTTGGCGGAAGCCTCCAATGAGCAGTTCTTC
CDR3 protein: CATSRALLAEASNEQFF

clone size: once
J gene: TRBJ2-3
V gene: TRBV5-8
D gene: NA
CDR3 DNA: TGTGCCAGCAGCTTGGATCTCGGGCAGGGGAGCACAGATACGCAGTATTTT
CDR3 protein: CASSLDLGQGSTDTQYF

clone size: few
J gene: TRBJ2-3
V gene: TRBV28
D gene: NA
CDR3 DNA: TGTGCCAGCAGTTTACAGGGGTCAGGAGATACGCAGTATTTT
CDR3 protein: CASSLQGSGDTQYF

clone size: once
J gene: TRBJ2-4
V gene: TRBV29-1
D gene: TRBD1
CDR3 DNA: TGCAGCGCCCGGGGCACCGGGACAGGGATCAACATTCAGTACTTC
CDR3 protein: CSARGTGTGINIQYF

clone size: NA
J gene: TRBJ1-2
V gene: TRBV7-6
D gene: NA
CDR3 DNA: TGTGCCGTCGATAAGGGGGGCGTGGGCTATGGCTACACCTTC
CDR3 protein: CAVDKGGVGYGYTF

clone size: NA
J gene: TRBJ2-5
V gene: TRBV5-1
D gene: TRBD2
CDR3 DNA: TGCGCCAGCAGCGCGGGAGGGCCCGAAGAGACCCAGTACTTC
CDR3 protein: CASSAGGPEETQYF

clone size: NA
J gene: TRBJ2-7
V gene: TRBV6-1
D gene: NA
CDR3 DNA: TGTGCCAGCAGTGACATAAGGTACGAGCAGTACTTC
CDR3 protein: CASSDIRYEQYF

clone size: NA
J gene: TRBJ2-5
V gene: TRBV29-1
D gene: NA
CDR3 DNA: TGCAGCGTTGAGCTTGGCGTACAAGAGACCCAGTACTTC
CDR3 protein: CSVELGVQETQYF

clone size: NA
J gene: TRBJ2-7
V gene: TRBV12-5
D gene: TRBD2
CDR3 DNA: TGTGCTAGTGGTTTCTTTGGCGGGGGGAGCTCCTACGAGCAGTACTTC
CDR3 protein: CASGFFGGGSSYEQYF

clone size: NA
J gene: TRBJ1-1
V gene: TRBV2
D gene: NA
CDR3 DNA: TGTGCCAGCAGTGATCCCCTATATGAAGCTTTCTTT
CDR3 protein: CASSDPLYEAFF

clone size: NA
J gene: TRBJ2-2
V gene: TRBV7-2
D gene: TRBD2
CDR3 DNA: TGTGCCAGCAGCTTAAAGGCTAGCGGGACCGGGGAGCTGTTTTTT
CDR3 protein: CASSLKASGTGELFF

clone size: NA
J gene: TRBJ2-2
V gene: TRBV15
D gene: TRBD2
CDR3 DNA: TGTGCCACCAGCAGAGTTTTTGGACTAGCGCGGAACACCGGGGAGCTGTTTTTT
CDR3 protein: CATSRVFGLARNTGELFF

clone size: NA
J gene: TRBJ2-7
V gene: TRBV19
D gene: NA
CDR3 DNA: TGTGCCACTTCATCCCCCTACGAGCAGTACTTC
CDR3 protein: CATSSPYEQYF

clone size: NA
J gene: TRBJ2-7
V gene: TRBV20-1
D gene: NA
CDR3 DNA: TGCAGTGCCGCGGCAGAATACGAGCAGTACTTC
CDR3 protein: CSAAAEYEQYF

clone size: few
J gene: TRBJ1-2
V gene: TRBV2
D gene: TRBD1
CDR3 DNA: TGTGCCAGCAGTGAAGCCAGGACAGGGTATGGCTACACCTTC
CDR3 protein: CASSEARTGYGYTF

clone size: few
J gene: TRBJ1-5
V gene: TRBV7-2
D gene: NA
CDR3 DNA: TGTGCCAGCAGCTTAACGGGAGGCGGTCAGCCCCAGCATTTT
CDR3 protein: CASSLTGGGQPQHF

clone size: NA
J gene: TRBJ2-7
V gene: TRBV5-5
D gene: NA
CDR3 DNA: TGTGCCAGCACCCCTTCTTCAGACGAGCAGTACTTC
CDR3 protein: CASTPSSDEQYF

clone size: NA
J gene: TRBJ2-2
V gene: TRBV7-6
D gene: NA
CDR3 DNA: TGTGCCAGCAGCCAAGGACTATCCACCGGGGAGCTGTTTTTT
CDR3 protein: CASSQGLSTGELFF

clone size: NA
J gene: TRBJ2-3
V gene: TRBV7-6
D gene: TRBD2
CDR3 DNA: TGTGCCAGCAGCCGACTAGCGGGGTTCACAGATACGCAGTATTTT
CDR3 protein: CASSRLAGFTDTQYF

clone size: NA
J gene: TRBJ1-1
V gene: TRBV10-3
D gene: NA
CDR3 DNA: TGTGCCATCAGTGAGTCTGGGGTGACTGAAGCTTTCTTT
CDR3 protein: CAISESGVTEAFF

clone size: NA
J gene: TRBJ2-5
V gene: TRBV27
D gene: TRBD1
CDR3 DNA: TGTGCCAGCAAGGACAGGGTAGCGGTTGTGGGGGAGACCCAGTACTTC
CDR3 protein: CASKDRVAVVGETQYF

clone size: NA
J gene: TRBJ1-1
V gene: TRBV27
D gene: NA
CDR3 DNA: TGTGCCAGCAGTTTATATGGGCCGGCGGGGACTCAGAACACTGAAGCTTTCTTT
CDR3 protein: CASSLYGPAGTQNTEAFF

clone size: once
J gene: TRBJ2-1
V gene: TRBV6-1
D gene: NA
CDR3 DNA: TGTGCCAGCCTACTAGTCCCCGGGAGTGAGCAGTTCTTC
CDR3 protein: CASLLVPGSEQFF

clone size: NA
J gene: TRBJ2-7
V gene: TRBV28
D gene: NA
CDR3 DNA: TGTGCCAGCGGCGATAGTATTCGCTACGAGCAGTACTTC
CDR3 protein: CASGDSIRYEQYF

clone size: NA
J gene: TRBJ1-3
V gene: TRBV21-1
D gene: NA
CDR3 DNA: TGTGCCAGCAGCAACGGGGAGTGCGGCTCTGGAAACACCATATATTTT
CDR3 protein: CASSNGECGSGNTIYF

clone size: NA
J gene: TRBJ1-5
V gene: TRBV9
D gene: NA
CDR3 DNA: TGTGCCAGCACCAGGGGTCCTTCGGCAGACAGCAATCAGCCCCAGCATTTT
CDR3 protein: CASTRGPSADSNQPQHF

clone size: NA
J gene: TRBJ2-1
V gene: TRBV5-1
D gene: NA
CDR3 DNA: TGCGCCAGCAGCTTGAGGTCCGAAACATCCTACAATGAGCAGTTCTTC
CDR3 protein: CASSLRSETSYNEQFF

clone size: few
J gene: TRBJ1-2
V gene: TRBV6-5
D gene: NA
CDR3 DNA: TGTGCCAGCAGTGACAGGAACTATGGCTACACCTTC
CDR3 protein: CASSDRNYGYTF